The T cell receptor beta chain described here comes from a study of human T cells and chemical hapten exposure. About the research overall: Patients were given diphenylcyclopropenone on the scalp weekly across the approximately 24-week study. Study findings and constraints: Each of the donors had alopecia, so their immune responses may not resemble those of healthy people.

For this clonotype: Its antigen is unknown.

Treatment: therapeutic diphenylcyclopropenone sensitization with weekly scalp DPC. RNA extraction used unfractionated whole blood as the source of total RNA. Individual cDNA molecules in this library carried unique molecular identifiers. Original data processing: A per-sample median of roughly 91,000 TCRs was observed, with a range of about 23,224 to 700,000. Each CDR3 protein gets one entry after TCRdb re-called the reads with MiXCR. The V and J calls reflect TCRdb's pipeline rather than the authors' work. The profile shows thousands of distinct CDR3 sequences, around 51% of them singletons. V trimming: 6 bases; J trimming: 0 bases; junction bases outside the gene matches: 20. The length of the CDR3 is 20 residues. Looked up from germline, CDR1 is KGHSH and CDR2 is LQKENI.

This sequence joins TRBV18 and TRBJ2-7, with TRBD2 identical over 10 bases. The receptor comes from an adult with alopecia areata. Some clones in this sample may be carry-over from other donors' samples. This table probably holds off-target reads from a library built for another chain. Here the sequenced sample was whole blood, taken before DPC sensitization or 2, 6, or about 24 weeks after (not recorded which). CDR3 sequence reads: CASSRTRLAGLATSSYEQYF. The DNA for the CDR3 is TGTGCCAGCTCTCGGACCCGCCTAGCGGGACTAGCGACTAGCTCCTACGAGCAGTACTTC. Combining the CDR3 with reference TRBV18 and TRBJ2-7 gives the whole variable domain NAGVMQNPRHLVRRRGQEARLRCSPMKGHSHVYWYRQLPEEGLKFMVYLQKENIIDESGMPKERFSAEFPKEGPSILRIQQVVRGDSAAYFCASSRTRLAGLATSSYEQYFGPGTRLTVT.